This TCR beta chain was sequenced during a study of CD8+CD57+ T cells in acquired aplastic anemia. Across the study: The mean DNA yield obtained from sorted CD4+ and CD8+ cells came to approximately 3.2 ug.

Genomic DNA was employed as the template in profiling TCR beta VDJ and CDR3. Via MiXCR, TCRdb re-called the reads, giving one row per CDR3 protein. The sample has about 200,000 distinct CDR3 sequences, roughly 60% seen once. General study points: Both patients and controls carried the same twenty-nine CD8+ CDR3 sequences.

V lost 7 bases, J lost 6 bases, and 10 bases lay in between. CDR1 and CDR2 from the germline V gene are SNHLY and FYNNEI. This CDR3 region has 12 residues. Those patients picked for sequencing had displayed CD8+CD57+ cell expansion on flow cytometry. The cohort consisted entirely of patients having severe acquired aplastic anemia. This clonotype was counted a few times. Antigen: not known. The chain recombines TRBV2 with TRBJ1-3; TRBD1 is a possible D gene (6 bases). The sample taken for sequencing was sorted CD4+, CD8+, or CD8+CD57+ T cells (not recorded which) from PBMCs. The sequence was collected from a human donor with aplastic anemia. The CDR3: CASTRTENTIYF. The CDR3 DNA follows: TGTGCCAGCACCCGGACAGAAAACACCATATATTTT.